This T cell receptor (beta chain) was recovered during a study of PD-1 blockade in classical Hodgkin lymphoma. The repertoire was sequenced with immunoSEQ multiplex PCR; TCRdb's copy has only in-frame clones and lacks some. The sample carries 43,000 or so clones, about 73% recorded once. V gave up 4 bases and J gave up 4 bases, with 14 bases separating them. The CDR3 has 15 residues. CDR1 and CDR2 from the germline V gene are MNHNY and SVGAGI (reference sequence). Only a few counts were recorded for this clone. All patients experienced relapse after autologous stem cell transplantation, and brentuximab vedotin exposure was variable.

This material consisted of peripheral blood mononuclear cells (PBMCs), taken at baseline. This TCR was sampled from a human donor with classical Hodgkin lymphoma. This chain uses TRBV6-6 with TRBJ1-5; D gene uncertain. The CDR3 DNA reads TGTGCCAGCAGTTCCACAACAAGTGGAAATCAGCCCCAGCATTTT. Protein: CASSSTTSGNQPQHF.